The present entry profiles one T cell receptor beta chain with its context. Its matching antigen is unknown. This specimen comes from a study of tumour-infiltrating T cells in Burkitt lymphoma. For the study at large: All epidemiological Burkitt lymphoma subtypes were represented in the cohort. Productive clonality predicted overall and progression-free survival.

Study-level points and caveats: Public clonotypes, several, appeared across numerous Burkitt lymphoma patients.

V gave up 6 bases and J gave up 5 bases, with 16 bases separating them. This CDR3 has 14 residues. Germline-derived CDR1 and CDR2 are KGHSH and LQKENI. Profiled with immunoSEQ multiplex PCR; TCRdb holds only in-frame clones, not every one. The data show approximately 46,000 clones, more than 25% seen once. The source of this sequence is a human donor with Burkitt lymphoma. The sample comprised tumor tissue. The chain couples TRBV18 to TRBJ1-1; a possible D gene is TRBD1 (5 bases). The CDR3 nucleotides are TGTGCCAGCTCTCAGGTTCGGGGCGATACTGAAGCTTTCTTT. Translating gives CASSQVRGDTEAFF.